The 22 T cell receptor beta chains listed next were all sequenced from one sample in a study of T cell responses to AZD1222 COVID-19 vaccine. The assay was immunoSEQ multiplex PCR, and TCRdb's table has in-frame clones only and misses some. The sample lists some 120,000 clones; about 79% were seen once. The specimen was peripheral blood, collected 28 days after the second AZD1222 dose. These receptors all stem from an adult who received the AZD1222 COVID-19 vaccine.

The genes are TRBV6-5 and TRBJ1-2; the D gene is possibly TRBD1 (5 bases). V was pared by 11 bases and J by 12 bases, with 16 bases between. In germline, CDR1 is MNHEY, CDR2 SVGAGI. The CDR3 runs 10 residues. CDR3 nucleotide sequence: TGTGCCTCAGGAAAGGGGTTGAACACCTTC. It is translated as CASGKGLNTF.

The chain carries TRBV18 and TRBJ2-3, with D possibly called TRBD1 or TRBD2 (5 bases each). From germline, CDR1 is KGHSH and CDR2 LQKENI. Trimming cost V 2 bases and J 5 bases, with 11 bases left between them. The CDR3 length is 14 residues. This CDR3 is CASSPEGSVDTQYF. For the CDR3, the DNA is TGTGCCAGCTCACCAGAGGGGTCGGTAGATACGCAGTATTTT.

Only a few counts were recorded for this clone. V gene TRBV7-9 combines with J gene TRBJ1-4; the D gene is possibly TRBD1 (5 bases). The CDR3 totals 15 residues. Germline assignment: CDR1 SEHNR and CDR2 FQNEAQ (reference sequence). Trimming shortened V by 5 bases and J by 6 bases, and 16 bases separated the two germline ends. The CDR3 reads CASSREQGRDEKLFF. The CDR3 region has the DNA TGTGCCAGCAGCCGGGAGCAGGGAAGGGATGAAAAACTGTTTTTT.

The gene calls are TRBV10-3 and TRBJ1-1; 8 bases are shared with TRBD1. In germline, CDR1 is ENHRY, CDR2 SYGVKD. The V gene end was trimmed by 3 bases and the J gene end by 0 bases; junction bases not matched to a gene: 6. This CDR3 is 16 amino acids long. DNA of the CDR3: TGTGCCATCAGTGAACTGGACAGGGACATGAACACTGAAGCTTTCTTT. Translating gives CAISELDRDMNTEAFF.

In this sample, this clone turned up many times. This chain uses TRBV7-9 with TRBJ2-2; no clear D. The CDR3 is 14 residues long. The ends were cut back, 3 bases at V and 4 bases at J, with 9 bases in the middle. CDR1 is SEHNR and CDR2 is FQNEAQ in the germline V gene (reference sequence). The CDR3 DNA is TGTGCCAGCAGCTTCACCACAGTCACCGGGGAGCTGTTTTTT. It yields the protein CASSFTTVTGELFF.

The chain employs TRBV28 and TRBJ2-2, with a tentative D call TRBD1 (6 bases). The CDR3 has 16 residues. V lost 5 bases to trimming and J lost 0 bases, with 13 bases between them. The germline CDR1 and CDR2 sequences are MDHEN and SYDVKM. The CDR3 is CASSPAGTSNTGELFF. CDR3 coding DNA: TGTGCCAGCAGTCCCGCCGGGACATCGAACACCGGGGAGCTGTTTTTT.

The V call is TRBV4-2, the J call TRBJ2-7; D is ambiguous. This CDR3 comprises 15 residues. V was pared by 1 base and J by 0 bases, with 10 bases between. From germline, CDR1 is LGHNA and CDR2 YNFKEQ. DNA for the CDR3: TGTGCCAGCAGCCAAGTGAGTGCCGGCTCCTACGAGCAGTACTTC. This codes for CASSQVSAGSYEQYF.

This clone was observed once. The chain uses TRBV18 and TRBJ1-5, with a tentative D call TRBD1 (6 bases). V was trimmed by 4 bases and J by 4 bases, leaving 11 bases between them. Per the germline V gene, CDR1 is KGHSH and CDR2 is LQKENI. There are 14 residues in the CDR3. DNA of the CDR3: TGTGCCAGCTCACTACAGGGTAGAAATCAGCCCCAGCATTTT. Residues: CASSLQGRNQPQHF.

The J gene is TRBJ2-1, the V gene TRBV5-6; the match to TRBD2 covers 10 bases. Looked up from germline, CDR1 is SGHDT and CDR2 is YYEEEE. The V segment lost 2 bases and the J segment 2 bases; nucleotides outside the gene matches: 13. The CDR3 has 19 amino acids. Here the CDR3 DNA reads TGTGCCAGCAGCTTCCCTTCTAGCGGGGGCCCCGGGGCCTACAATGAGCAGTTCTTC. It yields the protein CASSFPSSGGPGAYNEQFF.

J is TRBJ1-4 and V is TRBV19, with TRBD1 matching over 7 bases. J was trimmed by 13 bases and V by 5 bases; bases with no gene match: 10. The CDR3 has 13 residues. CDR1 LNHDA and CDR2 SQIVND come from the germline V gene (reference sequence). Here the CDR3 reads CASSSLRTGRLFF. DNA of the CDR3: TGTGCCAGTAGTTCCTTAAGGACAGGCAGACTGTTTTTT.

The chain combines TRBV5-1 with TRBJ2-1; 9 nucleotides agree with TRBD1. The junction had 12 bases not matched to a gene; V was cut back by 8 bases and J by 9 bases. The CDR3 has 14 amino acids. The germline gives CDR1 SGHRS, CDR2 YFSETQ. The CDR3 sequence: CASTGTGIVGEQFF. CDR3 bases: TGCGCCAGTACCGGGACAGGGATTGTCGGTGAGCAGTTCTTC. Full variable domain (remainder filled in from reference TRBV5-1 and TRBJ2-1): KAGVTQTPRYLIKTRGQQVTLSCSPISGHRSVSWYQQTPGQGLQFLFEYFSETQRNKGNFPGRFSGRQFSNSRSEMNVSTLELGDSALYLCASTGTGIVGEQFFGPGTRLTVL.

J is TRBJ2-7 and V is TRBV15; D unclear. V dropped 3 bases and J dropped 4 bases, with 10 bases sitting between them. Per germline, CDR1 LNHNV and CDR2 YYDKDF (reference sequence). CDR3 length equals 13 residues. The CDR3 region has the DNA TGTGCCACCAGCAGGGGCCCGACATACGAGCAGTACTTC. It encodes CATSRGPTYEQYF.

The chain's CDR3 is CASTPVQGFSETQYF. The CDR3 DNA sequence: TGTGCCAGCACCCCTGTGCAGGGGTTTTCAGAGACCCAGTACTTC. This sequence joins TRBV5-8 and TRBJ2-5; D is possibly TRBD1 (6 bases). With 6 bases removed from V and 4 bases from J, the gap between germline ends came to 19 bases. Germline V lookup: CDR1 SGHTS, CDR2 YDEGEE. CDR3 size: 15 residues.

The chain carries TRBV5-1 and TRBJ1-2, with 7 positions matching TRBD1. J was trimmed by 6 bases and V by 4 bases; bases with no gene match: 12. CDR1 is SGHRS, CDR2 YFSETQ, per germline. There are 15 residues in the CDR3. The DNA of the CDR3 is TGCGCCAGCAGCGAACGACAGGGCTCCACTAATGGCTACACCTTC. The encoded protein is CASSERQGSTNGYTF.

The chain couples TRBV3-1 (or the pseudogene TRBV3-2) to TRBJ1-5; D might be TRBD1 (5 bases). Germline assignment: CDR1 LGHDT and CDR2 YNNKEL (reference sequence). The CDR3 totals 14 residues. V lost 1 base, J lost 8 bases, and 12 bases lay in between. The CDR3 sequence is CASSQVIEGKPQHF. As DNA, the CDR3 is TGTGCCAGCAGCCAAGTTATTGAGGGGAAGCCCCAGCATTTT.

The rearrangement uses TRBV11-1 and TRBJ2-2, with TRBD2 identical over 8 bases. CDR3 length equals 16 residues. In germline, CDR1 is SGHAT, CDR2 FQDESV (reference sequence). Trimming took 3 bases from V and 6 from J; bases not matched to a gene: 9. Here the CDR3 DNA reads TGTGCCAGCAGCTTTACCCGGGGGGGCCCTGCCGGGGAGCTGTTTTTT. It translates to CASSFTRGGPAGELFF.

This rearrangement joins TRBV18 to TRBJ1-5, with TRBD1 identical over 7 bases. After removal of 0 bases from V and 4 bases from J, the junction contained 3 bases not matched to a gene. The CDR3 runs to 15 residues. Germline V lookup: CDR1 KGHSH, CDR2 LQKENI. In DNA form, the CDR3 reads TGTGCCAGCTCACCACCGTTCAGGGGGAATCAGCCCCAGCATTTT. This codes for CASSPPFRGNQPQHF.

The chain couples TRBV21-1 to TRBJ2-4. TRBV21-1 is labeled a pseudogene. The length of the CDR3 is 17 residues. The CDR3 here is CASSKRTQLIAKNIQYF. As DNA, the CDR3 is TGTGCCAGCAGCAAGAGGACCCAGTTGATAGCCAAAAACATTCAGTACTTC.

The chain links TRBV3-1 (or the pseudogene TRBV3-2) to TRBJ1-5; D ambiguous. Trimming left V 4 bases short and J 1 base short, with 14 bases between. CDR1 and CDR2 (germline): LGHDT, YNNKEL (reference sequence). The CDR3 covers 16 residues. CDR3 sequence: CASSPRGDLSNQPQHF. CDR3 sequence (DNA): TGTGCCAGCAGCCCTCGAGGAGACTTGAGCAATCAGCCCCAGCATTTT.

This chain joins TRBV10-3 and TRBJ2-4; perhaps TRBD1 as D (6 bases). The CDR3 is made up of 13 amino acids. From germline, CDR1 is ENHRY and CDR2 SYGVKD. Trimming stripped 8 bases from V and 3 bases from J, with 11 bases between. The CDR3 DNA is TGTGCCATCTCAGGGGAAAACAAAAACATTCAGTACTTC. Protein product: CAISGENKNIQYF.

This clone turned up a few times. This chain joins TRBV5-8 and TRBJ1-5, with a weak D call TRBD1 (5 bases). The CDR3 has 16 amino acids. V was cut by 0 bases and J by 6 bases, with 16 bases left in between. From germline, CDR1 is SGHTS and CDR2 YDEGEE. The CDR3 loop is CASSLVQGQPIQPQHF. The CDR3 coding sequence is TGTGCCAGCAGCTTGGTCCAGGGTCAACCCATTCAGCCCCAGCATTTT.

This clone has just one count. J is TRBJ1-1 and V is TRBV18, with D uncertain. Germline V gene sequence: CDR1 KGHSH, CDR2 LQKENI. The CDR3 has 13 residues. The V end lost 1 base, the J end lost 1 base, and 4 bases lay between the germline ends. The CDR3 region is CASSPLQNTEAFF. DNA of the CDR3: TGTGCCAGCTCACCACTCCAGAACACTGAAGCTTTCTTT.